Detailed here is one T cell receptor (beta chain). The germline V gene has CDR1 LNHDA and CDR2 SQIVND (reference sequence). The V gene end was trimmed by 4 bases and the J gene end by 1 base; junction bases not matched to a gene: 1. The CDR3 contains 14 residues. The sample comes from a study of blood T cell repertoires in COVID-19. Sequencing was performed with immunoSEQ multiplex PCR; in TCRdb, only in-frame clones are kept and a portion is missing. Of about 300,000 clones in the sample, around 88% are singletons; the top ten hold just under 7%. Sequenced input: peripheral blood. This sequence joins TRBV19 and TRBJ2-1, with 7 positions matching TRBD2. The TCR originated in a woman aged 25 to 45 who had recovered from COVID-19. The CDR3 loop reads CASSTGGSYNEQFF. In DNA, the CDR3 is TGTGCCAGTAGTACCGGGGGGTCCTACAATGAGCAGTTCTTC.